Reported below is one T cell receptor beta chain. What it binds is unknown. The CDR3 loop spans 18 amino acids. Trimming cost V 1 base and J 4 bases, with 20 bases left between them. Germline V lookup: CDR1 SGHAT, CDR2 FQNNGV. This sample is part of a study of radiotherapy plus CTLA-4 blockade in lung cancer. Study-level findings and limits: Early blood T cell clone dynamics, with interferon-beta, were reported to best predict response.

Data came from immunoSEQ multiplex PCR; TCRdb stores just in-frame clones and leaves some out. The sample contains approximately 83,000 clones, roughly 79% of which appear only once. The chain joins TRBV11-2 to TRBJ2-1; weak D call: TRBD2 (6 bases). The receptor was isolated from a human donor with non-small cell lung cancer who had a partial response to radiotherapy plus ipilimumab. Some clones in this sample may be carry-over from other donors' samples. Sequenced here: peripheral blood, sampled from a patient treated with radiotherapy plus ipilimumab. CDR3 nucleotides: TGTGCCAGCAGCTTAGCAAAACTAGCCTCACCCCTGTACAATGAGCAGTTCTTC. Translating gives CASSLAKLASPLYNEQFF.